This TCR beta chain was identified during a study of blood T cell repertoires in COVID-19. Study-level information: Collection of acute and convalescent COVID-19 samples took place in the United States, Italy and Spain. The analysed material was cDNA or gDNA that came from T cells, B-cell-depleted T cells, or PBMCs.

Relative to its sample, this clone is medium-sized. The CDR3 is made up of 15 amino acids. V dropped 5 bases and J dropped 12 bases, with 20 bases sitting between them. Germline V lookup: CDR1 SGHTA, CDR2 FQGNSA. In the original processing: Cell counts per sample came from amplifying reference gene primers. Data came from immunoSEQ multiplex PCR; TCRdb stores just in-frame clones and leaves some out. D and trimming were read from the DNA, whereas the V and J calls and clone size are those reported in that table. The data show roughly 72,000 clones, about 80% seen once. Sequenced: peripheral blood. This chain uses TRBV7-2 with TRBJ1-6; D may be TRBD1 (6 bases). The source of this sequence is a man aged 70-80 years who had recovered from COVID-19. The CDR3 reads CASSPPSGDNGPLHF. As DNA, the CDR3 is TGTGCCAGCAGCCCCCCCTCAGGGGATAATGGACCCCTCCACTTT.